Listed here is a single T cell receptor (beta chain). What it binds is not known. These data come from a study of cytomegalovirus exposure and HLA in healthy donors. Findings and caveats of the study: TCR beta V- and J-gene trimming, according to a later analysis, was linked to a missense DCLRE1C variant. Listed as cytomegalovirus-associated were 164 TCR beta chains. In vitro confirmation showed a few CMV-associated chains to be CMV antigen specific.

The CDR3 runs to 17 residues. Germline V lookup: CDR1 SGHDT, CDR2 YYEEEE. V gave up 4 bases and J gave up 1 base; unmatched junction bases: 8. The PCR ran on 60 Vbeta and 13 Jbeta primers. TCRdb's table, derived via immunoSEQ multiplex PCR, lists solely in-frame clones and lacks some. The sample holds 140,000 or so clones, over 60% seen once. The chain is built from TRBV5-6 and TRBJ2-1; 10 bases agree with TRBD1. This receptor was identified in a man aged 40-50 years in good health and CMV-seronegative. Material for sequencing was PBMCs. The CDR3 loop is CASSPRTGGGSYNEQFF. DNA for the CDR3: TGTGCCAGCAGCCCGAGGACAGGGGGAGGGTCCTACAATGAGCAGTTCTTC.